The 20 T cell receptor beta chains below come from one sample, sequenced in a study of T-cell memory formation after mild COVID-19 (dated by TCRdb to about 2021). The library came from 5' RACE. Sequencing relied on an Illumina NovaSeq 6000. The public reads were reanalyzed by TCRdb: fastp trimming at Q25, MiXCR alignment, in-frame beta chains only. Entries that share a CDR3 protein sequence are merged under the most common genes and DNA. This sample gives more than 300,000 distinct CDR3 sequences in total; approximately 15% of them show up just once. Approximately 22% of the sample is taken by the ten largest. Sequenced: PBMCs or a T cell subset sorted from them (not recorded which). The source of these receptors is a man aged 18 to 35 who had mild COVID-19 (a few samples of this study predate the infection). The sample titles of this study are shuffled in the database, so cell type and time point are left out; the donor was told from shared clones.

The chain combines TRBV20-1 with TRBJ2-7; D is ambiguous. CDR3 length: 11 amino acids. V gave up 3 bases and J gave up 3 bases, with 6 bases separating them. From germline, CDR1 is DFQATT and CDR2 SNEGSKA (reference sequence). The CDR3 reads CSASQYYEQYV. The CDR3 DNA reads as TGCAGTGCTAGTCAGTACTACGAGCAGTACGTC.

This clonotype was counted ten times or more. The chain recombines TRBV4-2 with TRBJ2-3; tentative D call: TRBD2 (5 bases). Germline V gene data show CDR1 as LGHNA and CDR2 as YNFKEQ. Trimming cost V 0 bases and J 6 bases, with 10 bases left between them. The CDR3 has 14 residues. This CDR3 reads CASSQESGADTQYF. CDR3 in DNA: TGTGCCAGCAGCCAAGAAAGCGGAGCGGATACGCAGTATTTT.

This sequence joins TRBV7-9 and TRBJ2-1; 7 bases align to TRBD2. Germline V lookup: CDR1 SEHNR, CDR2 FQNEAQ (reference sequence). With 1 base clipped from V and 9 bases from J, the junction kept 0 bases outside the gene matches. The CDR3 spans 12 residues. The CDR3, as DNA: TGTGCCAGCAGCTTAGAGCGGGGTGAGCAGTTCTTC. It yields the protein CASSLERGEQFF.

The gene calls are TRBV7-2 and TRBJ2-1, with 8 bases matching TRBD1. Germline loops: CDR1 SGHTA, CDR2 FQGNSA. The CDR3 consists of 15 residues. V dropped 5 bases and J dropped 4; count of bases not matched to a gene: 7. As DNA, the CDR3 is TGTGCCAGCAGCAGATGGGACAGGATTTACAATGAGCAGTTCTTC. Its translation is CASSRWDRIYNEQFF.

The chain has TRBV7-6 and TRBJ1-1; unclear D gene. In germline, CDR1 is SGHVS, CDR2 FNYEAQ. With 6 bases removed from V and 8 bases from J, the gap between germline ends came to 10 bases. The CDR3 loop spans 11 amino acids. CDR3 nucleotide sequence: TGTGCCAGCAGTTCGTTCGGGGAAGCTTTCTTT. This translates into CASSSFGEAFF.

The genes are TRBV6-2 or TRBV6-3 and TRBJ2-1; D call uncertain. Between the trimmed V and J ends, which lost 5 bases and 8 bases, there was a span of 13 bases. Looked up from germline, CDR1 is MNHEY and CDR2 is SVGEGT. CDR3 size: 13 residues. CDR3 protein: CASSGAGPYEQFF. CDR3 sequence (DNA): TGTGCCAGCAGTGGAGCTGGCCCCTATGAGCAGTTCTTC.

This clonotype was recorded many times. V gene TRBV7-2 combines with J gene TRBJ2-3; D unresolved. This CDR3 region has 13 residues. V lost 5 bases to trimming and J lost 2 bases, with 8 bases between them. Germline V gives CDR1 SGHTA, CDR2 FQGNSA. The CDR3 sequence is CASSPTNTDTQYF. CDR3 nucleotide sequence: TGTGCCAGCAGCCCCACAAACACAGATACGCAGTATTTT.

The rearrangement uses TRBV18 and TRBJ2-3; no clear D gene. Germline CDR1 and CDR2: KGHSH and LQKENI. This CDR3 has 14 amino acids. Trimming left V 3 bases short and J 4 bases short, with 11 bases between. This chain's CDR3 is CASSPRFGADTQYF. In DNA, the CDR3 is TGTGCCAGCTCACCCCGTTTCGGCGCAGATACGCAGTATTTT.

V and J are TRBV21-1 and TRBJ2-2; the table's D call, TRBD1, has no DNA check behind it. TRBV21-1 is tagged as a pseudogene. The CDR3 sequence is 17 residues long. The CDR3 sequence: CASSPTRFPPHTGELFF. In DNA form, the CDR3 reads TGTGCCAGCAGCCCAACCAGGTTTCCCCCACATACCGGGGAGCTGTTTTTT.

This clonotype was seen more than once but under ten times. This chain joins TRBV4-3 and TRBJ1-2; D remains unclear. The CDR3 is 13 residues long. Germline V gene lookup returns CDR1 LGHNA and CDR2 YSLEER. The V gene lost 0 bases and the J gene lost 8 bases, with 10 bases spanning the gap. In DNA form, the CDR3 reads TGCGCCAGCAGCCAAGAGGCGGGGTACGGCTACACCTTC. Residues: CASSQEAGYGYTF.

The chain links TRBV20-1 to TRBJ2-7, with D uncertain. Germline CDR1 and CDR2: DFQATT and SNEGSKA (reference sequence). CDR3 length: 12 residues. Trimming cost V 6 bases and J 2 bases, with 11 bases left between them. CDR3 nucleotides: TGCAGTGCCGAGAGGAGCACCTACGAGCAGTACTTC. This encodes CSAERSTYEQYF.

V is TRBV10-1 and J is TRBJ2-7, with 10 bases aligning to TRBD1. J lost 6 bases, V lost 3 bases, and 8 bases had no gene match. CDR3 length: 15 residues. Per the germline V gene, CDR1 is WNHNN and CDR2 is SYGVQD (reference sequence). Here the CDR3 reads CASSDPGGQGSEQYF. DNA for the CDR3: TGCGCCAGCAGTGATCCCGGGGGACAGGGGTCCGAGCAGTACTTC.

The chain joins TRBV5-1 to TRBJ2-3; TRBD2 matches at 8 bases. The J segment lost 5 bases and the V segment lost 0 bases, leaving 5 bases of the junction unmatched. This CDR3 has 15 amino acids. Germline assignment: CDR1 SGHRS and CDR2 YFSETQ. The CDR3 DNA follows: TGCGCCAGCAGCTTGGCGGGGACTAGGGAAGATACGCAGTATTTT. Encoded protein: CASSLAGTREDTQYF.

This clonotype has a handful of counts. This chain joins TRBV5-4 and TRBJ1-5; D is unresolved. Trimming shortened V by 4 bases and J by 4 bases, and 6 bases separated the two germline ends. Germline V gene lookup returns CDR1 SGHNT and CDR2 YYREEE (reference sequence). This CDR3 is 12 amino acids long. This CDR3 is CASSGPNQPQHF. Written as DNA, the CDR3 is TGTGCCAGCAGCGGGCCTAATCAGCCCCAGCATTTT. Full variable domain (rest looked up from reference TRBV5-4 and TRBJ1-5): ETGVTQSPTHLIKTRGQQVTLRCSSQSGHNTVSWYQQALGQGPQFIFQYYREEENGRGNFPPRFSGLQFPNYSSELNVNALELDDSALYLCASSGPNQPQHFGDGTRLSIL.

This rearrangement joins TRBV19 to TRBJ1-1, with a tentative D call TRBD1 (5 bases). The CDR3 length is 10 residues. The V gene lost 5 bases and the J gene lost 8 bases, with 6 bases spanning the gap. The germline gives CDR1 LNHDA, CDR2 SQIVND (reference sequence). In nucleotides, the CDR3 is TGTGCCAGTAGTCCAGGGGAAGCTTTCTTT. Its translation: CASSPGEAFF.

The V gene is TRBV20-1, the J gene TRBJ1-6, with 8 bases that match TRBD1. This CDR3 is 13 amino acids long. The V gene's germline CDR1 is DFQATT and CDR2 SNEGSKA (reference sequence). The junction had 6 bases not matched to a gene; V was cut back by 5 bases and J by 9 bases. The chain's CDR3 is CSASTRGRSPLHF. The CDR3 DNA sequence: TGCAGTGCTTCAACCAGGGGGCGTTCACCCCTCCACTTT.

This chain uses TRBV19 with TRBJ1-1; 7 bases fit TRBD1. J lost 1 base, V lost 7 bases, and 6 bases had no gene match. The CDR3 extends over 14 amino acids. Germline lookup yields CDR1 LNHDA and CDR2 SQIVND (reference sequence). This chain's CDR3 is CASIQGTANTEAFF. In DNA, the CDR3 is TGTGCCAGTATTCAGGGGACAGCGAACACTGAAGCTTTCTTT.

This clonotype came up a few times. The chain has TRBV2 and TRBJ2-3; D tentatively fits TRBD1 or TRBD2 (6 bases each). V lost 7 bases to trimming and J lost 3 bases, with 17 bases between them. The CDR3 spans 15 residues. In germline, CDR1 is SNHLY, CDR2 FYNNEI. The CDR3 coding sequence is TGTGCCAGCACCCAGGGGAGCGGGCCAACAGATACGCAGTATTTT. Translating it yields CASTQGSGPTDTQYF.

The chain uses TRBV7-2 and TRBJ2-2; D uncertain. There are 15 residues in the CDR3. Germline V gene data show CDR1 as SGHTA and CDR2 as FQGNSA. Between the trimmed V and J ends, which lost 5 bases and 5 bases, there was a span of 15 bases. CDR3 sequence: CASSPVGPITGELFF. Here the CDR3 DNA reads TGTGCCAGCAGCCCTGTCGGGCCCATAACCGGGGAGCTGTTTTTT.

This sequence joins TRBV7-3 and TRBJ2-1, with D maybe TRBD2 (5 bases). The germline gives CDR1 SGHTA, CDR2 FQGTGA. This CDR3 comprises 15 residues. The V end lost 2 bases, the J end lost 10 bases, and 18 bases lay between the germline ends. The CDR3 bases are TGTGCCAGCAGCTTAGATCGTTCGGTGGGCGGGGAGCAGTTCTTC. It is translated as CASSLDRSVGGEQFF.